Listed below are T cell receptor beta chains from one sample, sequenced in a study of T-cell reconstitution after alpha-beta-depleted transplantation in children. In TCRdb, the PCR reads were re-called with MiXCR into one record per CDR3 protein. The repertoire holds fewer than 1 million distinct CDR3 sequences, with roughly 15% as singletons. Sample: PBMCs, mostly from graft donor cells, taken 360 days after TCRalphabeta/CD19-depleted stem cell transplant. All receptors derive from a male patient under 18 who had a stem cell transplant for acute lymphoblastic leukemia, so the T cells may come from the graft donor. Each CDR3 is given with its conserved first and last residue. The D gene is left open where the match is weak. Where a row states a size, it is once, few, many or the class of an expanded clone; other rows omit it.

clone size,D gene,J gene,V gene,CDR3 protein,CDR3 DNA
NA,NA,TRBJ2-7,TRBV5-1,CASSPRGLNGYEQYF,TGCGCCAGCAGCCCCCGTGGACTGAACGGCTACGAGCAGTACTTC
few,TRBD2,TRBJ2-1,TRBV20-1,CSASSAGVTYNEQFF,TGCAGTGCTAGTTCAGCGGGAGTAACCTACAATGAGCAGTTCTTC
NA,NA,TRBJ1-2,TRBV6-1,CASSRRQAGSGYTF,TGTGCCAGCAGTCGCCGACAGGCTGGTAGTGGCTACACCTTC
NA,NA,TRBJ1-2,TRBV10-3,CAISEYVFEGNYGYTF,TGTGCCATCAGTGAGTACGTTTTCGAGGGAAACTATGGCTACACCTTC
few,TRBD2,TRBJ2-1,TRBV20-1,CSARGGTSAYNEQFF,TGCAGTGCTAGAGGCGGGACTAGCGCCTACAATGAGCAGTTCTTC
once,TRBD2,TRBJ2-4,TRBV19,CASSIRTSGSGDIQYF,TGTGCCAGTAGTATAAGGACTAGCGGGAGCGGAGACATTCAGTACTTC
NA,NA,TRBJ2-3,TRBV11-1,CASSGPPWADPFASTDTQYF,TGTGCCAGCAGCGGCCCCCCCTGGGCCGACCCCTTTGCTAGCACAGATACGCAGTATTTT
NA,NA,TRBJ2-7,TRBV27,CASTATVSYEQYF,TGTGCCAGCACTGCGACAGTTTCCTACGAGCAGTACTTC
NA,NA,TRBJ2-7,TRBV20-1,CSANTGTAVVEQYF,TGCAGTGCTAACACCGGGACCGCAGTAGTCGAGCAGTACTTC
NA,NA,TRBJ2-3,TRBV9,CASGAWTSTDTQYF,TGTGCCAGCGGGGCTTGGACTAGCACAGATACGCAGTATTTT
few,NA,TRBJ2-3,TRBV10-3,CAIGPVGRGSDTQYF,TGTGCCATCGGCCCGGTTGGCAGGGGATCAGATACGCAGTATTTT
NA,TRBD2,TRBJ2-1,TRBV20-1,CSAINPGLAGGTHNEQFF,TGCAGTGCTATTAACCCGGGACTAGCGGGAGGGACGCACAATGAGCAGTTCTTC
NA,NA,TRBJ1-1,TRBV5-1,CASSPIRGLNTEAFF,TGCGCCAGCAGCCCAATCCGGGGGCTGAACACTGAAGCTTTCTTT
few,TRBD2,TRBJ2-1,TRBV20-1,CSARTSGRATEQFF,TGCAGTGCTAGGACTAGCGGGAGGGCCACTGAGCAGTTCTTC
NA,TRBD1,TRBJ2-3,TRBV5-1,CAPNTPGTGGTDTQYF,TGCGCCCCCAACACCCCCGGGACAGGGGGCACAGATACGCAGTATTTT
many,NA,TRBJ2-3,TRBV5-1,CASSWGRETDTQYF,TGCGCCAGCAGCTGGGGGCGGGAGACAGATACGCAGTATTTT
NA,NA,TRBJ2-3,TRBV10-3,CAISESREDTQYF,TGTGCCATCAGTGAGTCACGTGAAGATACGCAGTATTTT
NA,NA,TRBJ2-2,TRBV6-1,CASSVQVYTGELFF,TGTGCCAGCAGTGTGCAGGTATACACCGGGGAGCTGTTTTTT
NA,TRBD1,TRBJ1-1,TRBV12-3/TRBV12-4,CASRTGVGEAFF,TGTGCCAGTCGAACAGGGGTTGGTGAAGCTTTCTTT
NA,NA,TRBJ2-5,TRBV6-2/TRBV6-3,CASSYLPGTPLRETQYF,TGTGCCAGCAGTTACTTACCCGGGACACCCCTGAGGGAGACCCAGTACTTC
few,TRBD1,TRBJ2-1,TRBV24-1,CATTEDRGVGFF,TGTGCCACCACCGAAGACAGGGGTGTAGGGTTCTTC
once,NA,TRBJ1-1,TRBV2,CATQQVTEAFF,TGTGCCACGCAACAGGTCACTGAAGCTTTCTTT
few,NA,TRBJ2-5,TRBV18,CASCLRRDQETQYF,TGTGCCAGCTGCCTGCGGCGGGACCAAGAGACCCAGTACTTC
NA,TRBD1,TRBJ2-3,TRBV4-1,CASSLARGLSTDTQYF,TGCGCCAGCAGCCTGGCCAGGGGGCTCAGCACAGATACGCAGTATTTT
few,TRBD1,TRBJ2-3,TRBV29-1,CSVDKDRAETQYF,TGCAGCGTTGACAAAGACAGGGCTGAGACGCAGTATTTT
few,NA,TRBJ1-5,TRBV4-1,CASSPIGRTANQPQHF,TGCGCCAGCAGCCCCATAGGGAGGACAGCCAATCAGCCCCAGCATTTT
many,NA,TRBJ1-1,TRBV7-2,CASSLRGSHYTEAFF,TGTGCCAGCAGCTTGAGAGGGAGTCATTACACTGAAGCTTTCTTT
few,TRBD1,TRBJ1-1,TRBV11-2,CASSSFLRGRWTEAFF,TGTGCCAGCAGCTCATTTTTGAGGGGGCGGTGGACTGAAGCTTTCTTT
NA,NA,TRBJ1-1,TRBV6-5,CASSWRPERTEAFF,TGTGCCAGCAGTTGGCGCCCTGAGAGGACTGAAGCTTTCTTT
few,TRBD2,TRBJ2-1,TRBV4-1,CASSHPARTRRQFF,TGCGCCAGCAGCCATCCCGCCCGGACTAGGAGGCAGTTCTTC
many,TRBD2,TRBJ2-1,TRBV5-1,CASSLSGLGYNEQFF,TGCGCCAGCAGCTTGTCGGGACTAGGTTACAATGAGCAGTTCTTC